The present TCR beta chain was sequenced within a study of cytomegalovirus exposure and HLA in healthy donors. Study summary: Around 78 million unique TCR sequences came from HLA-typed donors in an early release. Study-level points and caveats: In a later analysis, around 18,000 TCR beta sequences were associated with HLA alleles at 0.05 false discovery rate.

With respect to this clone: No antigen is known for it.

The CDR3 is 13 residues long. CDR1 SGDLS and CDR2 YYNGEE come from the germline V gene. Primers included in the PCR were 60 Vbeta and 13 Jbeta primers. Per the original methods: An analysis performed later counted 81 million or so unique TCR beta chains (roughly 11 million of them shared). Profiling relied on immunoSEQ multiplex PCR, and the TCRdb table lists in-frame clones only, not all of them. V, J and clone size were drawn from that table, and D and trimming were deduced from the DNA. The sample data list roughly 120,000 clones. The sequence was collected from a man aged 18 to 35 in good health and CMV-seronegative. Material: PBMCs. The rearrangement joins TRBV9 to TRBJ2-5, with 7 bases matching TRBD1. Gene TRBJ2-7 matches the end of the DNA better, so the J call may be wrong. The chain's CDR3 is CASSRGPTYEQYF. CDR3 nucleotides: TGTGCCAGCAGCAGGGGGCCCACCTACGAGCAGTACTTC.